This TCR beta chain was documented in a study of T cells in Graves' hyperthyroidism and ophthalmopathy. Study conclusions and caveats: Researchers found most expanded thyroid clonotypes above 0.001 in blood as well.

Patients aged 18 to 65 had newly diagnosed hyperthyroidism that had lasted under 2 months. Every diagnosis used clinical symptoms, serum thyroxine and TRAb, thyroid ultrasound and orbital computed tomography. Between the trimmed V and J ends, which lost 1 base and 0 bases, there was a span of 13 bases. The CDR3 is 17 amino acids. The germline CDR1 and CDR2 sequences are SGHAT and FQNNGV. Only a few counts were recorded for this clonotype. No antigen is known for it. Authors of the study amplified TCR beta CDR3 regions from RNA transcripts. The primer set for the first-round RT-PCR of the TCR CDR3 was HTBI. TCRdb re-called the multiplex PCR reads through MiXCR, storing one row per CDR3 protein. Of under 800,000 distinct CDR3 sequences in the sample, about 15% were seen once.

J is TRBJ1-5 and V is TRBV11-2; D uncertain. This receptor was obtained from a woman aged 18-35 years with Graves' hyperthyroidism. Sequences were obtained from blood. CDR3 loop: CASSLGVGFSSNQPQHF. The CDR3 bases are TGTGCCAGCAGCTTAGGCGTGGGGTTCTCTAGCAATCAGCCCCAGCATTTT.